This T cell receptor (beta chain) is drawn from a study of T cell responses to AZD1222 COVID-19 vaccine. Data came from immunoSEQ multiplex PCR; TCRdb stores just in-frame clones and leaves some out. The sample carries roughly 150,000 clones, around 90% recorded once. The table lists this clone with a count of one. Antigen: not known. The ends were cut back, 6 bases at V and 3 bases at J, with 17 bases in the middle. The CDR3 length is 15 residues. CDR1 is MNHEY and CDR2 is SVGAGI in the germline V gene. The study's findings and limits: Nearly half of unique spike-specific TCRs reportedly avoided B.1.351 and B.1.1.7 mutated regions. Receipt of two AZD1222 doses was followed by a rise in Spike-specific TCR breadth and depth.

This chain uses TRBV6-5 with TRBJ1-1, with D perhaps matching TRBD1 (5 bases). The material was peripheral blood, obtained on day 0 of AZD1222 vaccination. The TCR comes from an adult in good health. CDR3 sequence reads: CASSTGPVADTEAFF. In DNA form, the CDR3 reads TGTGCCAGCAGCACGGGGCCTGTGGCGGACACTGAAGCTTTCTTT.